This T cell receptor (beta chain) was observed in a study of cytomegalovirus exposure and HLA in healthy donors. Study context: Of all 400 or so donors who were genotyped, under 90% belonged to the Caucasian-associated ancestry cluster.

Study findings and constraints: In an earlier analysis, in roughly 580 donors, most V segments appeared productive either ~90% or ~30% of the time. Later on, an analysis showed TCR association rates differing by HLA locus, with DRB1 the most and HLA-C the fewest. The authors later linked a missense DCLRE1C variant to TCR beta V- and J-gene trimming.

Turning to this clone: Antigen: not known.

CDR1 is MNHEY, CDR2 SMNVEV, per germline (reference sequence). This CDR3 spans 14 amino acids. V lost 3 bases, J lost 4 bases, and 12 bases lay in between. The primer mix had 60 Vbeta and 13 Jbeta primers. Profiling relied on immunoSEQ multiplex PCR, and the TCRdb table lists in-frame clones only, not all of them. The sample yields fewer than 200,000 clones, about four fifths seen once. This sequence originates from a woman between 25 and 40 years old in good health and CMV-seropositive. The specimen was PBMCs. The chain has TRBV27 and TRBJ1-1, with D possibly being TRBD1 (5 bases). Here the CDR3 reads CASSLGRVATEAFF. The CDR3 coding sequence is TGTGCCAGCAGTTTGGGCAGGGTAGCCACTGAAGCTTTCTTT.